The clone carrying this T cell receptor (beta chain) was seen once. The data derive from a study of blood T cell repertoires in COVID-19. Overall study: Samples came from the United States, Italy and Spain, spanning acute and convalescent COVID-19.

Study processing details: Estimated nucleated cell counts came from reference gene primer amplification. Repertoires were generated with immunoSEQ multiplex PCR, while TCRdb's copy carries only in-frame clones and drops some. For V, J and clone size, that table is used; D and trimming come from the DNA. The sample consists of 85,000 to 100,000 clones, 88% of them appearing once. The CDR3 consists of 16 residues. V lost 2 bases and J lost 5; bases outside the gene matches: 7. CDR1 and CDR2 from the germline V gene are MNHNS and SASEGT. Seattle participants joined during active infection and were tracked over time.

The source is a man aged 50-60 years with COVID-19, enrolled during active disease. The chain uses TRBV6-1 and TRBJ1-5; 9 bases agree with TRBD1. The sequenced sample consisted of peripheral blood. This CDR3 reads CASSEFGTGYYQPQHF. CDR3 sequence (DNA): TGTGCCAGCAGTGAATTCGGGACAGGGTATTATCAGCCCCAGCATTTT.